The entry below gives a single T cell receptor beta chain sequence along with its context. Germline values: CDR1 MNHEY, CDR2 SVGEGT. This CDR3 is 11 amino acids long. The V end lost 5 bases, the J end lost 13 bases, and 12 bases lay between the germline ends. This sample stems from a study of blood T cells in healthy people across ages. Sample-barcoded 5' priming and a J-beta primer mix drove a second PCR of roughly 7 to 11 cycles. From the 5' RACE reads, TCRdb called clonotypes with MiXCR, one entry per CDR3 protein. The profile shows approximately 730,000 distinct CDR3 sequences, 35% to 45% of them singletons.

The chain links TRBV6-2 or TRBV6-3 to TRBJ2-4, with D possibly being TRBD2 (5 bases). The sample comprised blood. The sequence was collected from a woman between 55 and 75 years old in good health. CDR3 sequence: CASSTPGEQYF. In DNA, the CDR3 is TGTGCCAGCAGTACCCCTGGGGAGCAGTACTTC.